Below are 7 T cell receptor beta chains sequenced from a single sample in a study of shared clonotypes between healthy human individuals. Here immunoSEQ multiplex PCR was the method, and the copy in TCRdb shows in-frame clones only, minus some. The sample lists about 2.5 million clones, around 93% occurring once. Specimen: naive CD4+ T cells from PBMCs. Subset indicated: CD45RA+ positively selected. The receptors shown here come from a man aged 18 to 29 in good health. Some clones in this sample may be carry-over from other donors' samples.

V and J are TRBV28 and TRBJ2-1; 9 bases are a match to TRBD2. CDR1 MDHEN and CDR2 SYDVKM come from the germline V gene. CDR3 length: 16 amino acids. The V and J ends lost 3 bases and 2 bases, in that order; junction bases with no gene match: 5. CDR3 in DNA: TGTGCCAGCAGTTTCATCCCTAGCGGGGCCTACAATGAGCAGTTCTTC. This codes for CASSFIPSGAYNEQFF.

The chain uses TRBV25-1 and TRBJ2-6; perhaps TRBD1 as D (6 bases). CDR3 length equals 17 residues. Germline V lookup: CDR1 MGHDK, CDR2 SYGVNS. The ends were cut back, 5 bases at V and 0 bases at J, with 14 bases in the middle. The CDR3 DNA reads TGTGCCAGCAGTCCCATTACAGGGATCTCTGGGGCCAACGTCCTGACTTTC. Its protein is CASSPITGISGANVLTF.

CDR3 region: CASSIVGVGGPMNTEAFF. The CDR3 coding sequence is TGTGCCAGTAGTATAGTTGGGGTCGGCGGCCCCATGAACACTGAAGCTTTCTTT. V is TRBV19 and J is TRBJ1-1; unclear D gene. The CDR3 length is 18 residues. CDR1 and CDR2 (germline): LNHDA, SQIVND (reference sequence). V gave up 1 base and J gave up 0 bases, with 18 bases separating them.

This clone was recorded once. The rearrangement uses TRBV4-2 and TRBJ2-5, with TRBD2 identical over 13 bases. CDR1 and CDR2 (germline): LGHNA, YNFKEQ. The CDR3 consists of 16 residues. The V and J ends lost 2 bases and 3 bases, in that order; junction bases with no gene match: 3. CDR3 in amino acids: CASSQTGTSGEETQYF. Written as DNA, the CDR3 is TGTGCCAGCAGCCAAACCGGGACTAGCGGGGAAGAGACCCAGTACTTC.

The V gene is TRBV4-3, the J gene TRBJ2-7; weak D call: TRBD1 (6 bases). CDR1 and CDR2 (germline): LGHNA, YSLEER. This CDR3 region has 13 residues. The V and J ends lost 0 bases and 6 bases respectively, with 9 bases between them. Written as DNA, the CDR3 is TGCGCCAGCAGCCAAGACGCAGGGGTCGAGCAGTACTTC. The encoded protein is CASSQDAGVEQYF.

This chain links TRBV10-1 with TRBJ2-2; TRBD2 matches at 7 bases. J was trimmed by 1 base and V by 5 bases; bases with no gene match: 4. Germline V gene lookup returns CDR1 WNHNN and CDR2 SYGVQD (reference sequence). CDR3 length equals 15 residues. The CDR3, as DNA: TGCGCCAGCAGTCGGTCTAGCGGGAACACCGGGGAGCTGTTTTTT. Translation: CASSRSSGNTGELFF.

This chain connects TRBV28 to TRBJ2-2; 10 positions match TRBD2. With V trimmed by 8 bases and J by 1 base, 7 bases remained unmatched. The germline CDR1 and CDR2 sequences are MDHEN and SYDVKM. The CDR3 is 16 residues long. Here the CDR3 reads CASLTSGPVNTGELFF. DNA of the CDR3: TGTGCCAGCCTGACTAGCGGGCCCGTGAACACCGGGGAGCTGTTTTTT.